This T cell receptor beta chain was sequenced for a study of CD8+CD57+ T cells in acquired aplastic anemia. A word on this clonotype: Germline and junction disagree at one end, which may indicate a read error.

The CDR3 sequence is 16 residues long. Germline CDR1 is KGHDR and CDR2 is SFDVKD. Patients chosen for sequencing had CD8+CD57+ cells that had expanded, as shown by flow cytometry. Profiles of TCR beta VDJ and CDR3 were generated from a genomic DNA template. TCRdb analysed the reads with MiXCR anew, one entry per CDR3 protein. This table has a few hundred thousand distinct CDR3 sequences, about a third appearing once. V usage is TRBV24-1 and J usage is TRBJ2-3; the match to TRBD1 covers 7 bases. The sequence was obtained from a human donor with aplastic anemia. Sequenced sample: sorted CD4+, CD8+, or CD8+CD57+ T cells (not recorded which) from PBMCs. The CDR3: CASSLSPTGGTDTQYF. CDR3 sequence (DNA): TGCGCCAGCAGCTTGTCCCCCACAGGGGGCACAGATACGCAGTATTTT.